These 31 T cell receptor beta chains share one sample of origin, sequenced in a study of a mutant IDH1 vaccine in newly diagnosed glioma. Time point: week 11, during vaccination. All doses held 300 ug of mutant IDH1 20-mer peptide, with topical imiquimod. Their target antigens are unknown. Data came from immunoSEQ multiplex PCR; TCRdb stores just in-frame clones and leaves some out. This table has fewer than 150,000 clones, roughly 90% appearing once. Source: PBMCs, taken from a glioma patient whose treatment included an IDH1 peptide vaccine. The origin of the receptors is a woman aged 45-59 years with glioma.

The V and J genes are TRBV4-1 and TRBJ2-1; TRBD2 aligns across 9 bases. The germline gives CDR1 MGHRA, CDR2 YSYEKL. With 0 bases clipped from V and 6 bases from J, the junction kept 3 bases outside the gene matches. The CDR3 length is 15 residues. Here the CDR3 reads CASSQDLAGANEQFF. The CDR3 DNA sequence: TGCGCCAGCAGCCAAGATTTAGCGGGAGCCAATGAGCAGTTCTTC.

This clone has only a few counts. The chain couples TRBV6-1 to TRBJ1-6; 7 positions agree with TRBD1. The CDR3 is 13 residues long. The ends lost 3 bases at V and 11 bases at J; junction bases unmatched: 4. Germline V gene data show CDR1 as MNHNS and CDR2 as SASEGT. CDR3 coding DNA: TGTGCCAGCAGTGAGGGACAGCGGACACCCCTCCACTTT. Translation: CASSEGQRTPLHF.

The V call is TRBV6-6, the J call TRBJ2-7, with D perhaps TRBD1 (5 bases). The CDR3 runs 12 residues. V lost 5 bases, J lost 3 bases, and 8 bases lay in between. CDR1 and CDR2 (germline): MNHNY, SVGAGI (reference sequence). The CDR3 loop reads CASSQGFYEQYF. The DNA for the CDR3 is TGTGCCAGCAGTCAGGGATTCTACGAGCAGTACTTC.

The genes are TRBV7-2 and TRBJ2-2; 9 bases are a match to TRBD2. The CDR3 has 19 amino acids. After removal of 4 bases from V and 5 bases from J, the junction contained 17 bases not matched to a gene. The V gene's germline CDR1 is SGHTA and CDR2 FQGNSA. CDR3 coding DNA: TGTGCCAGCAGCTCCAGAGGGCTAGCGGGGTTCCGAGGAACCGGGGAGCTGTTTTTT. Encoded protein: CASSSRGLAGFRGTGELFF.

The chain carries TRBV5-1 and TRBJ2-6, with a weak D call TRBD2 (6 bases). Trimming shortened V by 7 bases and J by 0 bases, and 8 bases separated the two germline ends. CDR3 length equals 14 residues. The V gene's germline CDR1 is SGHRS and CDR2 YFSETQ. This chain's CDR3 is CASGGVSGANVLTF. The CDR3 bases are TGCGCCAGCGGCGGGGTCTCTGGGGCCAACGTCCTGACTTTC.

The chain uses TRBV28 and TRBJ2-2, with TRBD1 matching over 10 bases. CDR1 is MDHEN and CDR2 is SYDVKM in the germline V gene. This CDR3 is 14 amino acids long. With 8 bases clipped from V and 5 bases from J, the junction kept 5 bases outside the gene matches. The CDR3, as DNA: TGTGCCAGCCGGGGGACAGGGGAGACCGGGGAGCTGTTTTTT. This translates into CASRGTGETGELFF.

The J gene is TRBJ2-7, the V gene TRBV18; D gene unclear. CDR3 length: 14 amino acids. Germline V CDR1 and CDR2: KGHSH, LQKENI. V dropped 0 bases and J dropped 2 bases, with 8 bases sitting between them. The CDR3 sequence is CASSPPGRTYEQYF. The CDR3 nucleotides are TGTGCCAGCTCACCACCGGGCAGGACCTACGAGCAGTACTTC.

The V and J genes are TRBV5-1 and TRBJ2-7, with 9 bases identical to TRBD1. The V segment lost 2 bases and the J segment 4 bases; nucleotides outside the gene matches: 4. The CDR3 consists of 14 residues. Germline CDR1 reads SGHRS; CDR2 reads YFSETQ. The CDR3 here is CASSLRQGGYEQYF. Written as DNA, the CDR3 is TGCGCCAGCAGCTTACGACAGGGGGGGTACGAGCAGTACTTC.

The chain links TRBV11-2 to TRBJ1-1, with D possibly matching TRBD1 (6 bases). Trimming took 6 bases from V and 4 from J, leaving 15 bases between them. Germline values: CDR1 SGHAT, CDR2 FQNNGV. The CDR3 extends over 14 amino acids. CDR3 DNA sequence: TGTGCCAGCAGGGGATACAGGGTTGGCACTGAAGCTTTCTTT. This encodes CASRGYRVGTEAFF.

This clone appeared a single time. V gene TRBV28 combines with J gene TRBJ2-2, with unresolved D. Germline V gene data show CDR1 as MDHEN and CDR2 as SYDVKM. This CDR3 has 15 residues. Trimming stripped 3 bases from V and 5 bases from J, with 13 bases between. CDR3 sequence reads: CASSLWLTSTGELFF. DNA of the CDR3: TGTGCCAGCAGTTTGTGGCTTACGTCAACCGGGGAGCTGTTTTTT.

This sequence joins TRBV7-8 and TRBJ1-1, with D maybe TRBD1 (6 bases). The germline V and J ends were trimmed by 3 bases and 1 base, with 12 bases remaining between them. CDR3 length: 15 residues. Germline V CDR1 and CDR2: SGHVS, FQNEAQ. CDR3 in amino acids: CASSFQEDRNTEAFF. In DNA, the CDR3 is TGTGCCAGCAGCTTCCAAGAGGACAGGAACACTGAAGCTTTCTTT.

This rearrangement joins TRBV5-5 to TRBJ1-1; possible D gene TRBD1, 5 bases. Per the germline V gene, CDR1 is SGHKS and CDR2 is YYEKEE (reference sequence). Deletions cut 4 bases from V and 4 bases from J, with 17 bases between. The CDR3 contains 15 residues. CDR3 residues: CASSRTGPAVTEAFF. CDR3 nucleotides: TGTGCCAGCAGCCGAACAGGTCCGGCGGTCACTGAAGCTTTCTTT. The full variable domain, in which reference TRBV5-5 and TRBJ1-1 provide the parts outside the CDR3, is DAGVTQSPTHLIKTRGQQVTLRCSPISGHKSVSWYQQVLGQGPQFIFQYYEKEERGRGNFPDRFSARQFPNYSSELNVNALLLGDSALYLCASSRTGPAVTEAFFGQGTRLTVV.

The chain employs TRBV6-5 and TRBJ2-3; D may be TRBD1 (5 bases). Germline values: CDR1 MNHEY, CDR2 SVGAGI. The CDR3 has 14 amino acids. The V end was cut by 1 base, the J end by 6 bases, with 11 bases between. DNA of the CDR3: TGTGCCAGCAGTTACTTGCTTAAGGGGGATACGCAGTATTTT. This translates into CASSYLLKGDTQYF.

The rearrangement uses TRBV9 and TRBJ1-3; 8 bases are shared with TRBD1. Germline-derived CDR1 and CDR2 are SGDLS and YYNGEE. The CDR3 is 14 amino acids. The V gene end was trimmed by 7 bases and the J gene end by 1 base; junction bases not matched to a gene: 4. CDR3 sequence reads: CASGGQESGNTIYF. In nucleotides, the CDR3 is TGTGCCAGCGGGGGACAGGAGTCTGGAAACACCATATATTTT.

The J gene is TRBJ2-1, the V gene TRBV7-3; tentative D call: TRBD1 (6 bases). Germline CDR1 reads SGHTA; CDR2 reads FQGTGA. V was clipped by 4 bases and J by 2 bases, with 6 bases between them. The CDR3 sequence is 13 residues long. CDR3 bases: TGTGCCAGCAGCTCAGGGGCCTACAATGAGCAGTTCTTC. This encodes CASSSGAYNEQFF.

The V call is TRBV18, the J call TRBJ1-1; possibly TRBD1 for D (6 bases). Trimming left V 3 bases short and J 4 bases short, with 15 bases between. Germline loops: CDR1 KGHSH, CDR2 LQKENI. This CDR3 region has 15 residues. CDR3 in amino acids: CASSPSGGSGTEAFF. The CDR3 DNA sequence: TGTGCCAGCTCACCGAGTGGGGGCTCGGGCACTGAAGCTTTCTTT.

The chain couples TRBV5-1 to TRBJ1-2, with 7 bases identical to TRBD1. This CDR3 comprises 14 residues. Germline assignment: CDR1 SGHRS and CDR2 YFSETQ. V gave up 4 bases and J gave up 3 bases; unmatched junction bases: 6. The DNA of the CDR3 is TGCGCCAGCAGCCGCGGGACAGAAGACTATGGCTACACCTTC. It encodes CASSRGTEDYGYTF.

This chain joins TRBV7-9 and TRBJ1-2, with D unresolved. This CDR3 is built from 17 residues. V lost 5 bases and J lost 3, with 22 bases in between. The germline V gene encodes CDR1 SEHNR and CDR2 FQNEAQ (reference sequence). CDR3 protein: CASSQPAGDDFHYGYTF. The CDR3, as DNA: TGTGCCAGCAGCCAACCGGCAGGAGACGACTTCCACTATGGCTACACCTTC.

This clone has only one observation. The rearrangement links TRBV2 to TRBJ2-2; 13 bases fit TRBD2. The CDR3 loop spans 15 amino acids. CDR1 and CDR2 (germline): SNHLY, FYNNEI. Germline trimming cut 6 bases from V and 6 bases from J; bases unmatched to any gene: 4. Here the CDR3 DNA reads TGTGCCAGCAGCCCAACTAGCGGGAGGGCCGGGGAGCTGTTTTTT. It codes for CASSPTSGRAGELFF.

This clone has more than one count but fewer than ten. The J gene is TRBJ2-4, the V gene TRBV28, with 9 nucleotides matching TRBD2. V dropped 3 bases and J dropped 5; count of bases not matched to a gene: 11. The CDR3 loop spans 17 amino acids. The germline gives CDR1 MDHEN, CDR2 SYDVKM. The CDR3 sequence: CASSFTRYRTSENIQYF. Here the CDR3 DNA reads TGTGCCAGCAGTTTCACCCGGTATAGGACTAGCGAAAACATTCAGTACTTC.

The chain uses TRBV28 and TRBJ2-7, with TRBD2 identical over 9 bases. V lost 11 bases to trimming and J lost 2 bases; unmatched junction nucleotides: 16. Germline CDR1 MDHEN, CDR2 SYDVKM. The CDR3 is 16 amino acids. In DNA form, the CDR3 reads TGTGCCCATGTCCCTAGCGGGATTGAGGGTCCCTACGAGCAGTACTTC. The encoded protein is CAHVPSGIEGPYEQYF.

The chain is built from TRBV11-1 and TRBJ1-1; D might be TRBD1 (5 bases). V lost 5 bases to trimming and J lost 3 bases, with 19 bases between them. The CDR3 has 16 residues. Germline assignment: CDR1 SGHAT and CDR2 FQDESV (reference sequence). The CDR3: CASSPLGGLRDTEAFF. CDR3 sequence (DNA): TGTGCCAGCAGCCCGCTGGGGGGTTTACGGGACACTGAAGCTTTCTTT.

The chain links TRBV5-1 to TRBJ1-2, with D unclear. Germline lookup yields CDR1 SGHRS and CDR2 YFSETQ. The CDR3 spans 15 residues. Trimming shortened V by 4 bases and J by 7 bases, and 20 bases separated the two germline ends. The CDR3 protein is CASSPAPAAACGYTF. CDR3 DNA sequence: TGCGCCAGCAGCCCCGCCCCGGCAGCGGCCTGTGGCTACACCTTC.

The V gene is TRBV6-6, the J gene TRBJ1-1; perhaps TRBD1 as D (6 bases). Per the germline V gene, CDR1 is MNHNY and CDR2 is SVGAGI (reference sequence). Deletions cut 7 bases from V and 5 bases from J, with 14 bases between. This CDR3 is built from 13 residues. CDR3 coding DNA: TGTGCCAGCAAGTCCGACAGGATGACTGAAGCTTTCTTT. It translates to CASKSDRMTEAFF.

This CDR3 is CAWGPTDTQYF. As DNA, the CDR3 is TGTGCCTGGGGGCCCACAGATACGCAGTATTTT. This rearrangement joins TRBV30 to TRBJ2-3, with D uncertain. Germline V CDR1 and CDR2: GTSNPN, SVGIG (reference sequence). The CDR3 has 11 amino acids. V was cut by 5 bases and J by 2 bases, with 5 bases left in between.

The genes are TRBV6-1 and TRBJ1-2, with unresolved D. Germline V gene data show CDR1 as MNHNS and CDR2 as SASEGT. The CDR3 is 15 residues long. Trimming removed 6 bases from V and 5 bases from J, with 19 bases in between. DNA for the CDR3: TGTGCCAGCAGACCGGGCCAGCTATCGAGGTATGGCTACACCTTC. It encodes CASRPGQLSRYGYTF.

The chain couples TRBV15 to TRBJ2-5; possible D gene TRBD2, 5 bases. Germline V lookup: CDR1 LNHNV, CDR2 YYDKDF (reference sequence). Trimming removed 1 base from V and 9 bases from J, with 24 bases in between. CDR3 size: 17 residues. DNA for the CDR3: TGTGCCACCAGCAGAGTACCCCCACTAGACTTCGACGCGGCCCAGTACTTC. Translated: CATSRVPPLDFDAAQYF.

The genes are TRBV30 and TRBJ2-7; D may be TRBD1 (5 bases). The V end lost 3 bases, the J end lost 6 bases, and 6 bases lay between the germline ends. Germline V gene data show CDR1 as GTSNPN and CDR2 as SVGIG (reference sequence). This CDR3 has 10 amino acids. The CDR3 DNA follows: TGTGCCTGGAGGCAGGGCGAGCAGTACTTC. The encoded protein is CAWRQGEQYF.

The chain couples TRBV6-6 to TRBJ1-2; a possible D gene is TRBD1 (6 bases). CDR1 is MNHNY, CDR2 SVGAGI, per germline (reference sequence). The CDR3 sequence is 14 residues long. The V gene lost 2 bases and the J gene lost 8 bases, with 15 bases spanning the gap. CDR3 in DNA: TGTGCCAGCAGTTACCAATGGGGGGCGCAGGGCTACACCTTC. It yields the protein CASSYQWGAQGYTF.

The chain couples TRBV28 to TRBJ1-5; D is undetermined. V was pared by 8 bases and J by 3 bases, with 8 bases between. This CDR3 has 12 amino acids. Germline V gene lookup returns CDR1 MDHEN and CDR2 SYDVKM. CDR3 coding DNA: TGTGCCAGCGCCACACCCAATCAGCCCCAGCATTTT. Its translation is CASATPNQPQHF.

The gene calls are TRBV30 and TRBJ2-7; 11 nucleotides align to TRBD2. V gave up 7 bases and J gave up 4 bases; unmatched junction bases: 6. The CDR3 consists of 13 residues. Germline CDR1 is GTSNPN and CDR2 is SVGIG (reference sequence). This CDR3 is CASTSGGSYEQYF. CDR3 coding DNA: TGTGCCTCAACTAGCGGGGGATCATACGAGCAGTACTTC.